This T cell receptor (beta chain) was retrieved from a study of OX40 agonist ivuxolimab in advanced cancers. Study-wide background: Dose-escalation patients' cancers were hepatocellular carcinoma, melanoma, renal cell or head and neck cancer. Study-level results: Low levels of normalized T-cell clonal expansion also appeared in some nonresponders. Partly responding patients at 0.1-3.0 mg/kg showed some of the smallest clonal expansion. Still undetermined is the antigen specificity of the expanded peripheral T cells.

The CDR3 sequence is 15 residues long. V lost 5 bases and J lost 0; bases outside the gene matches: 6. Per germline, CDR1 SQVTM and CDR2 ANQGSEA. The table came from immunoSEQ multiplex PCR; TCRdb's copy has only in-frame clones and leaves some out. The sample includes under 150,000 clones, just over 90% seen only once; the top ten take about 1%. Concerning this clone itself: Its matching antigen is unknown.

The source of this sequence is an adult with an advanced solid tumor such as melanoma, head and neck, liver or kidney cancer. The genes are TRBV29-1 and TRBJ2-3; 9 bases map to TRBD1. Sample: CD4+ or CD8+ T cells sorted from blood, taken in a trial of the OX40 agonist ivuxolimab. The CDR3: CSVTGGAGSTDTQYF. The CDR3 nucleotides read TGCAGCGTTACAGGGGGCGCCGGTAGCACAGATACGCAGTATTTT.